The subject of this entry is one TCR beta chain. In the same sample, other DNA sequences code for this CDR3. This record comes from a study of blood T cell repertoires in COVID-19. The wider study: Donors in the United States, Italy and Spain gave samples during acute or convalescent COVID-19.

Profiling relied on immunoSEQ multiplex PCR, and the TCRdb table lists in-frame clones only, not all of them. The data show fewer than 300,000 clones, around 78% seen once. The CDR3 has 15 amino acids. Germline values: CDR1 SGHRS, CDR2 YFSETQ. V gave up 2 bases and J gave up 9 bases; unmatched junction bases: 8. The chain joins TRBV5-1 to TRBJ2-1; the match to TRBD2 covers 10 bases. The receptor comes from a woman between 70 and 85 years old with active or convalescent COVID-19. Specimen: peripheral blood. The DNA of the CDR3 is TGCGCCAGCAGCTTAGGGCTAGCGGGAGAGGTTGAGCAGTTCTTC. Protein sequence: CASSLGLAGEVEQFF.